Shown below are 10 T cell receptor beta chains from a single sample sequenced in a study of a mutant IDH1 vaccine in newly diagnosed glioma. The time point was: week 11, during vaccination. Doses comprised 300 ug of mutant IDH1 20-mer peptide each, plus topical imiquimod. Clones were read by immunoSEQ multiplex PCR, and TCRdb kept only the in-frame ones, dropping some. The sample consists of some 23,000 clones, roughly 70% of them appearing once. Antigens for these TCRs are unknown. The sample was peripheral blood mononuclear cells (PBMCs), taken from a glioma patient whose treatment included an IDH1 peptide vaccine. These receptor sequences come from a young man with glioma. Some clones in this sample may be carry-over from other donors' samples.

This clone was seen a handful of times. V usage is TRBV5-4 and J usage is TRBJ2-2; D gene uncertain. Germline V gene sequence: CDR1 SGHNT, CDR2 YYREEE (reference sequence). The V gene lost 4 bases and the J gene lost 0 bases, with 16 bases spanning the gap. This CDR3 comprises 17 residues. The chain's CDR3 is CASSNRPRGPNTGELFF. CDR3 DNA: TGTGCCAGCAGCAACCGCCCGAGAGGCCCGAACACCGGGGAGCTGTTTTTT.

The genes are TRBV6-1 and TRBJ2-4, with unresolved D. Germline CDR1 is MNHNS and CDR2 is SASEGT. This CDR3 has 15 amino acids. Trimming stripped 1 base from V and 6 bases from J, with 13 bases between. CDR3: CASSEGRSDLNIQYF. DNA for the CDR3: TGTGCCAGCAGTGAAGGAAGGAGTGACCTAAACATTCAGTACTTC.

The V and J genes are TRBV29-1 and TRBJ1-2; the D is unclear. In germline, CDR1 is SQVTM, CDR2 ANQGSEA. This CDR3 is built from 13 residues. V was trimmed by 3 bases and J by 4 bases, leaving 12 bases between them. The CDR3 sequence: CSVDVGKGYGYTF. As DNA, the CDR3 is TGCAGCGTTGATGTGGGAAAGGGCTATGGCTACACCTTC.

The J gene is TRBJ1-5, the V gene TRBV19, with D maybe TRBD1 (5 bases). CDR1 LNHDA and CDR2 SQIVND come from the germline V gene (reference sequence). The CDR3 runs 14 residues. V was trimmed by 5 bases and J by 2 bases, leaving 10 bases between them. In DNA, the CDR3 is TGTGCCAGTAGTCCCCGACAGCGCAATCAGCCCCAGCATTTT. As protein: CASSPRQRNQPQHF.

The chain is built from TRBV2 and TRBJ2-1; TRBD2 is a possible D gene (5 bases). Trimming took off 6 bases at V and 1 base at J, with 13 bases between the two ends. The CDR3 totals 15 residues. Per the germline V gene, CDR1 is SNHLY and CDR2 is FYNNEI. CDR3 DNA sequence: TGTGCCAGCAGCTGGGGAGCCCGATCCTACAATGAGCAGTTCTTC. This gives the protein CASSWGARSYNEQFF.

This sequence joins TRBV4-1 and TRBJ2-3, with D hard to call. This CDR3 has 16 residues. The germline gives CDR1 MGHRA, CDR2 YSYEKL. V lost 1 base and J 0 bases, leaving 11 bases between the germline ends. The CDR3 DNA sequence: TGCGCCAGCAGCCAAGCGAACCTCGTAAGCACAGATACGCAGTATTTT. It translates to CASSQANLVSTDTQYF.

CDR3 protein: CASSHTDRDVYEQYF. CDR3 in DNA: TGTGCCAGCAGCCACACCGACAGGGATGTCTACGAGCAGTACTTC. The chain links TRBV14 to TRBJ2-7; 7 nucleotides agree with TRBD1. V dropped 3 bases and J dropped 3; count of bases not matched to a gene: 8. CDR3 length: 15 amino acids. The germline V gene has CDR1 SGHDN and CDR2 FVKESK.

The chain joins TRBV19 to TRBJ2-2, with 10 nucleotides matching TRBD2. Germline V CDR1 and CDR2: LNHDA, SQIVND (reference sequence). The ends lost 4 bases at V and 2 bases at J; junction bases unmatched: 7. The CDR3 is 17 amino acids. CDR3: CASSRLAGASNTGELFF. In DNA, the CDR3 is TGTGCCAGTAGTAGACTAGCGGGCGCCTCTAACACCGGGGAGCTGTTTTTT.

This chain uses TRBV18 with TRBJ1-1; TRBD1 is a possible D gene (5 bases). This CDR3 is 16 amino acids long. Germline CDR1 and CDR2: KGHSH and LQKENI. Trimming took off 4 bases at V and 7 bases at J, with 22 bases between the two ends. The CDR3, as DNA: TGTGCCAGCTCACTATCCCGGTTGGGGGGAACAAGTGAAGCTTTCTTT. Its protein is CASSLSRLGGTSEAFF.

V is TRBV19 and J is TRBJ1-1, with a weak D call TRBD1 (6 bases). V lost 1 base and J lost 1, with 10 bases in between. The CDR3 has 15 residues. Germline V CDR1 and CDR2: LNHDA, SQIVND (reference sequence). The CDR3: CASSIVGGRNTEAFF. CDR3 coding DNA: TGTGCCAGTAGTATAGTAGGGGGTCGGAACACTGAAGCTTTCTTT.